This T cell receptor beta chain was recorded in a study of T-cell reconstitution after alpha-beta-depleted transplantation in children. This clonotype was counted many times. Its specificity is unknown. The CDR3 spans 13 residues. J was trimmed by 8 bases and V by 6 bases; bases with no gene match: 6. Germline-derived CDR1 and CDR2 are DFQATT and SNEGSKA (reference sequence). Unique molecular identifiers were incorporated when the TCRbeta library was constructed. One entry per CDR3 protein results from TCRdb running MiXCR on the PCR reads. The data show 600,000 to 800,000 distinct CDR3 sequences, roughly 13% seen once. General study results and limits: T-cell counts and diversity at one year post-transplant came mainly from newly produced T cells. Some patients showed high day-60 TCRbeta diversity, which derived from surviving recipient T cells and thymic progenitors. In patients about two months after transplant, alpha-beta T cells reportedly arose from several hundred expanded graft clones.

The sequencing here drew on PBMCs, taken before TCRalphabeta/CD19-depleted stem cell transplant. The J gene is TRBJ1-4, the V gene TRBV20-1; TRBD1 matches 10 bases. The clonotype comes from a girl aged 2-10 years with congenital amegakaryocytic thrombocytopenia, due to receive a stem cell transplant. The CDR3 DNA is TGCAGTGCCAGGACAGGGGGACAGGAAAAACTGTTTTTT. This encodes CSARTGGQEKLFF.